Following are 20 T cell receptor beta chains from one sample sequenced in a study of blood T cell repertoires in COVID-19. The data were produced by immunoSEQ multiplex PCR, yet TCRdb's version contains in-frame clones alone and is incomplete. The sample has 70,000 to 95,000 clones; more than 80% are singletons. The sequenced sample consisted of peripheral blood. The receptors were gathered from a human donor in a cohort sampled during active COVID-19.

This clone has a handful of counts. The CDR3 here is CATSRSIPYGYTF. The CDR3 DNA sequence: TGTGCCACCAGCAGATCCATACCTTATGGCTACACCTTC. V and J are TRBV24-1 and TRBJ1-2; D gene unclear. V was cut by 7 bases and J by 5 bases, with 13 bases left in between. Germline CDR1 KGHDR, CDR2 SFDVKD. The CDR3 runs to 13 residues.

The V call is TRBV10-3, the J call TRBJ1-2, with 7 nucleotides matching TRBD1. Per germline, CDR1 ENHRY and CDR2 SYGVKD. After removal of 2 bases from V and 2 bases from J, the junction contained 8 bases not matched to a gene. CDR3 length: 16 residues. CDR3 in DNA: TGTGCCATCAGTGAGCGAGACAGGGCAATCAACTATGGCTACACCTTC. Its protein product is CAISERDRAINYGYTF.

The rearrangement uses TRBV5-6 and TRBJ1-6; D remains unclear. CDR3 length: 14 amino acids. V lost 0 bases, J lost 5 bases, and 6 bases lay in between. Germline values: CDR1 SGHDT, CDR2 YYEEEE. The CDR3 DNA sequence: TGTGCCAGCAGCTTGGAGCGGGATAATTCACCCCTCCACTTT. It yields the protein CASSLERDNSPLHF. Full variable domain (missing parts from reference TRBV5-6 and TRBJ1-6): DAGVTQSPTHLIKTRGQQVTLRCSPKSGHDTVSWYQQALGQGPQFIFQYYEEEERQRGNFPDRFSGHQFPNYSSELNVNALLLGDSALYLCASSLERDNSPLHFGNGTRLTVT.

CDR3 DNA sequence: TGCAGCGTTGAAGACCGAGGACAGGGACCGCCGGGGACCCAGTACTTC. Translation gives CSVEDRGQGPPGTQYF. The chain uses TRBV29-1 and TRBJ2-5; 8 positions agree with TRBD1. Germline V lookup: CDR1 SQVTM, CDR2 ANQGSEA. Unmatched junction bases numbered 13, after V lost 0 bases and J lost 7 bases. The CDR3 sequence is 16 residues long.

This chain joins TRBV10-3 and TRBJ1-1, with 10 bases fitting TRBD1. The J segment lost 5 bases and the V segment lost 7 bases, leaving 4 bases of the junction unmatched. Per germline, CDR1 ENHRY and CDR2 SYGVKD. This CDR3 comprises 13 residues. CDR3 in amino acids: CAINTDRGTEAFF. DNA for the CDR3: TGTGCCATCAACACGGACAGGGGGACTGAAGCTTTCTTT.

The gene calls are TRBV5-6 and TRBJ2-7; D is perhaps TRBD1 (6 bases). Deletions cut 4 bases from V and 2 bases from J, with 19 bases between. Germline CDR1 is SGHDT and CDR2 is YYEEEE. The CDR3 is 16 amino acids. The CDR3 here is CASSPWVGRGTYEQYF. CDR3 coding DNA: TGTGCCAGCAGCCCGTGGGTCGGCAGGGGAACCTACGAGCAGTACTTC.

The genes are TRBV6-2 or TRBV6-3 and TRBJ1-1; D is possibly TRBD1 (6 bases). V was clipped by 0 bases and J by 2 bases, with 22 bases between them. CDR1 and CDR2 from the germline V gene are MNHEY and SVGEGT. The length of the CDR3 is 19 residues. The CDR3 region is CASSYSPYGGASGNTEAFF. CDR3 DNA: TGTGCCAGCAGTTACTCTCCTTATGGGGGCGCGTCGGGCAACACTGAAGCTTTCTTT.

This clone was seen more than once but under ten times. This chain connects TRBV7-9 to TRBJ2-7; unclear D gene. The CDR3 loop spans 12 amino acids. V lost 3 bases, J lost 4 bases, and 7 bases lay in between. CDR1 SEHNR and CDR2 FQNEAQ come from the germline V gene (reference sequence). CDR3 sequence (DNA): TGTGCCAGCAGCTTGCAGTCTTACGAGCAGTACTTC. This sequence encodes CASSLQSYEQYF.

This clone was found a few times. The chain couples TRBV19 to TRBJ1-2, with a tentative D call TRBD1 (5 bases). Germline values: CDR1 LNHDA, CDR2 SQIVND (reference sequence). The CDR3 covers 13 residues. The ends were cut back, 3 bases at V and 1 base at J, with 6 bases in the middle. The CDR3 nucleotides read TGTGCCAGTAGTATGGACATTAACTATGGCTACACCTTC. Translation gives CASSMDINYGYTF.

The sample holds a few counts of this clone. The chain employs TRBV15 and TRBJ1-2, with TRBD1 matching over 11 bases. Germline trimming cut 0 bases from V and 8 bases from J; bases unmatched to any gene: 8. The germline gives CDR1 LNHNV, CDR2 YYDKDF (reference sequence). The CDR3 spans 16 residues. CDR3 coding DNA: TGTGCCACCAGCAGAGATATGGGACAGGGGGTCTGGGGCTACACCTTC. It encodes CATSRDMGQGVWGYTF.

The rearrangement uses TRBV18 and TRBJ1-1; D ambiguous. The germline V gene encodes CDR1 KGHSH and CDR2 LQKENI. The V and J ends lost 0 bases and 0 bases respectively, with 8 bases between them. The CDR3 spans 15 residues. The CDR3 here is CASSPPMRLNTEAFF. Here the CDR3 DNA reads TGTGCCAGCTCACCACCGATGAGGTTGAACACTGAAGCTTTCTTT.

V gene TRBV5-4 combines with J gene TRBJ1-2, with a tentative D call TRBD1 (5 bases). The CDR3 spans 13 residues. V was trimmed by 4 bases and J by 1 base, leaving 8 bases between them. Per the germline V gene, CDR1 is SGHNT and CDR2 is YYREEE (reference sequence). This CDR3 is CASSAQVNYGYTF. CDR3 DNA: TGTGCCAGCAGCGCACAGGTTAACTATGGCTACACCTTC.

The CDR3 region has the DNA TGTGCCAGCAGCTTAGCAGCGGGGGTAGGTGAGCAGTTCTTC. Its translation is CASSLAAGVGEQFF. The chain couples TRBV11-2 to TRBJ2-1; 8 positions match TRBD2. Germline V gene sequence: CDR1 SGHAT, CDR2 FQNNGV. The CDR3 spans 14 residues. Trimming removed 1 base from V and 9 bases from J; junction bases left unmatched: 5.

The chain recombines TRBV6-6 with TRBJ2-6; 7 nucleotides align to TRBD1. This CDR3 comprises 16 residues. V lost 6 bases, J lost 0 bases, and 5 bases stayed unmatched. In germline, CDR1 is MNHNY, CDR2 SVGAGI (reference sequence). The CDR3 region has the DNA TGTGCCAGCAGGAAGGGACAGACCTCTGGGGCCAACGTCCTGACTTTC. Translated, it gives CASRKGQTSGANVLTF.

The chain employs TRBV5-1 and TRBJ2-1; D call uncertain. CDR1 is SGHRS and CDR2 is YFSETQ in the germline V gene. This CDR3 is 15 amino acids long. V was cut by 2 bases and J by 0 bases, with 9 bases left in between. DNA for the CDR3: TGCGCCAGCAGCTTCTCCTTGAGCTCCTACAATGAGCAGTTCTTC. It is translated as CASSFSLSSYNEQFF.

The J gene is TRBJ1-4, the V gene TRBV2; weak D call: TRBD1 (5 bases). Germline values: CDR1 SNHLY, CDR2 FYNNEI. CDR3 length: 14 residues. V was trimmed by 6 bases and J by 3 bases, leaving 11 bases between them. The CDR3 DNA sequence: TGTGCCAGCAGAGTACAGGTGCCTAATGAAAAACTGTTTTTT. This gives the protein CASRVQVPNEKLFF.

The chain uses TRBV3-1 (or the pseudogene TRBV3-2) and TRBJ2-5; TRBD2 aligns across 7 bases. Germline lookup yields CDR1 LGHDT and CDR2 YNNKEL (reference sequence). The CDR3 contains 14 residues. The J segment lost 13 bases and the V segment lost 1 base, leaving 12 bases of the junction unmatched. CDR3 in amino acids: CASSQVAAGPKWYF. For the CDR3, the DNA is TGTGCCAGCAGCCAAGTTGCAGCGGGGCCGAAATGGTACTTC.

The chain employs TRBV28 and TRBJ2-7; D is uncertain. This CDR3 is 14 amino acids long. CDR1 is MDHEN and CDR2 is SYDVKM in the germline V gene. The V end was cut by 5 bases, the J end by 6 bases, with 17 bases between. This CDR3 reads CASSTPSARGEQYF. For the CDR3, the DNA is TGTGCCAGCAGTACCCCGTCTGCCCGCGGCGAGCAGTACTTC. The complete variable domain, with remaining parts taken from reference TRBV28 and TRBJ2-7, reads DVKVTQSSRYLVKRTGEKVFLECVQDMDHENMFWYRQDPGLGLRLIYFSYDVKMKEKGDIPEGYSVSREKKERFSLILESASTNQTSMYLCASSTPSARGEQYFGPGTRLTVT.

The chain combines TRBV3-1 (or the pseudogene TRBV3-2) with TRBJ2-7; D perhaps matches TRBD1 (5 bases). With 5 bases removed from V and 3 bases from J, the gap between germline ends came to 8 bases. This CDR3 region has 12 residues. Germline assignment: CDR1 LGHDT and CDR2 YNNKEL (reference sequence). CDR3 amino acids: CASSSTGYEQYF. The CDR3 DNA reads TGTGCCAGCAGCTCAACAGGCTACGAGCAGTACTTC.

The rearrangement links TRBV19 to TRBJ1-5; 12 positions match TRBD1. The length of the CDR3 is 18 residues. Germline-derived CDR1 and CDR2 are LNHDA and SQIVND (reference sequence). The J segment lost 1 base and the V segment lost 10 bases, leaving 14 bases of the junction unmatched. As DNA, the CDR3 is TGTGCCACTCGAGAGTCCGGGACAGGGGGCCTAAGCAATCAGCCCCAGCATTTT. Its protein is CATRESGTGGLSNQPQHF.